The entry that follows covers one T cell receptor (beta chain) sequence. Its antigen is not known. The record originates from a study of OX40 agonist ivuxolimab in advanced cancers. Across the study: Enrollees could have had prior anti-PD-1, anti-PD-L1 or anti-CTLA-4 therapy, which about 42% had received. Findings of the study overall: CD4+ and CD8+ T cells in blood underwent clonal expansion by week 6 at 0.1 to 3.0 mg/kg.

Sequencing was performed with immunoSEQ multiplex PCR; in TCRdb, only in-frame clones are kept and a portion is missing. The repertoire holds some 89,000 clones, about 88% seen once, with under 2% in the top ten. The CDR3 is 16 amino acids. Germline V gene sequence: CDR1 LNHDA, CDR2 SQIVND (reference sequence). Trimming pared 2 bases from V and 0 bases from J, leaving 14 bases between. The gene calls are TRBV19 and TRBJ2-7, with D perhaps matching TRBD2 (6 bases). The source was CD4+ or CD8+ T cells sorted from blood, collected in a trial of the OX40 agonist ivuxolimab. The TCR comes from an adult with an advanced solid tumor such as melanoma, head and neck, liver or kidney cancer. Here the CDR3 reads CASSIRTWRGSYEQYF. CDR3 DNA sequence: TGTGCCAGTAGTATACGGACTTGGCGGGGCTCCTACGAGCAGTACTTC. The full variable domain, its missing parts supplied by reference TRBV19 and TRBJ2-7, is DGGITQSPKYLFRKEGQNVTLSCEQNLNHDAMYWYRQDPGQGLRLIYYSQIVNDFQKGDIAEGYSVSREKKESFPLTVTSAQKNPTAFYLCASSIRTWRGSYEQYFGPGTRLTVT.